This T cell receptor (beta chain) was identified during a study of cytomegalovirus exposure and HLA in healthy donors (dated by TCRdb to 2016 to 2017). The study in broad terms: An earlier analysis of 550 to 700 of the donors reported 250 to 300 Gb of sequence data and around 110 million unique TCR beta sequences from approximately 180 million T cells. In addition to the first cohort of 666 subjects, a separate validation cohort of 120 different subjects was used. The aim of the study was to test whether cataloging public T cell receptors could identify signatures of past pathogen exposure. To decide whether each TCR beta V gene segment behaved as functional or pseudogenic, an earlier analysis of 587 of the donors relied on high-throughput TCR beta sequencing. Of the roughly 400 genotyped donors, more than 75% were placed in the genetic ancestry cluster associated with self-reported Caucasian donors. Roughly 300 gigabases of sequencing data and tens of millions of unique TCR sequences were included in an early release covering roughly 600 HLA-typed donors. Roughly 5 DR-DQ haplotypes were handled as single units for association and clustering, since linkage in the cohort was strong. Among about 400 genotyped donors of the cohort, an average of about 220,000 unique TCR beta nucleotide sequences was sequenced per donor, of which roughly 17% were non-productive. In a later analysis, previously published TCR beta repertoires from 550 to 750 donors were re-analyzed and high-resolution HLA genotyping was added so that TCR occurrence patterns could be studied. To predict cytomegalovirus infection status, the study combined high-throughput TCR immunosequencing, statistical association of individual TCRs with disease status, and machine learning. In the later analysis, no new phenotypic data were used to find candidate immune exposures; instead, reliance was placed on TCR beta sequences and their occurrence across donors. Both class I and class II loci were covered by HLA typing, at four-digit resolution. Alongside the repertoire data, information on donor age, sex, ethnicity and CMV serostatus was compiled. In a later genetic analysis, genome-wide SNP genotypes for about 55% of the roughly 670 donors were used, and that subset was treated as a discovery cohort. Every discovery cohort repertoire had been produced on one sequencing platform. The study profiled the T cell repertoires of about 720 subjects by immunosequencing and related them to cytomegalovirus serostatus. Typing coverage differed by locus: A, B, C, DRB1 and DQB1 were typed in roughly 620-630 donors, DQA1 in 500 to 550, DPA1 in around 610, and DPB1 in roughly 470. Points the paper makes about the study in general: Most TCR sequences were seen in very few donors, while some public TCRs were found in many individuals. A cluster of highly shared sequence variants was judged likely to be a technical artifact of the sequencing pipeline. In a later analysis, some 17,000 TCR beta sequences were associated with specific HLA alleles at a false discovery rate of 0.05. Because counts were too low, roughly 17 rarely observed V segments, including chromosome 9 orphons, were left out of the earlier analysis of several hundred of the donors. CMV serostatus was the only immune exposure information available for the cohort. Because HLA typing was missing for some donors at each locus, association tests included only the typed subset. An association between a missense DCLRE1C variant and V-gene and J-gene trimming of TCR beta chains was found in a later genetic analysis and replicated in an independent cohort. According to a later genetic analysis, donors in an Asian-associated ancestry cluster had fewer N-insertions in productive TCRs than the approximately 700-donor mean. Correlated functional status among segregating V segments might be attributable to linkage disequilibrium, but an unknown experimental factor could not be ruled out. The classifier was reported to diagnose cytomegalovirus status with high specificity and sensitivity in both the original and validation cohorts. A later analysis reported that several top co-occurrence clusters appeared linked to parvovirus B19, influenza, CMV and Epstein-Barr virus. Three of the identified cytomegalovirus-associated TCR beta chains were confirmed in vitro to be specific for cytomegalovirus antigens. Most CMV-associated TCR beta chains appeared to be HLA-restricted in a later analysis, and the HLA associations seemed to be driven largely by CMV exposure. It was suggested by the authors that the approach could potentially be generalized to other disease states and immunological phenotypes. Only TCR beta chains were sequenced in this cohort, and the absence of alpha or paired-chain data limited detectable features. Broadly in line with IMGT annotations, most TCR beta V segments showed up in productive rearrangements about 87% or about 30% of the time in an earlier analysis of under 700 of the donors. In a later analysis, HLA-associated TCR beta chains showed more clonal expansion and lower generation probabilities than non-associated chains that were equally common. The study gave a list of over 150 TCR beta chains associated with cytomegalovirus. A further reported finding was that TCR beta sequences accurately predicted the HLA-A and HLA-B alleles for most subjects in the first cohort. Presence/absence analyses assumed roughly uniform sequencing depth across donors, an assumption that may not hold. When HLA alleles, especially DR and DQ, strongly co-occurred, TCR associations were difficult to assign to individual alleles. A later analysis found that TCR association rates varied across HLA loci, with DRB1 alleles showing the most associated TCRs and HLA-C alleles the fewest. The 87-base-pair reads could not distinguish some IMGT-functional V segments, including TRBV6-2 and TRBV6-3, so those segments were excluded.

V loses 5 bases of germline sequence and J loses 8 bases, and the interval between the two ends is 18 bases. Measured from the cysteine to the phenylalanine, the CDR3 is 14 residues long. The retained sequence is limited to the CDR3, 42 bases, with the frame set at the first base. The germline V gene yields SGHTA for CDR1 and FQGNSA for CDR2. The library was made by the immunoSEQ multiplex PCR assay. For the multiplex PCR, a mixture combining 60 forward primers for TCR Vbeta segments and 13 reverse primers for TCR Jbeta segments was used. A multiplex PCR assay on genomic DNA amplified the CDR3 region of rearranged TCR beta genes. The amplified TCR beta libraries were sequenced on the Illumina HiSeq System as 87-base-pair reads. Processing in the source paper ran as follows. In a later analysis, tens of millions of unique TCR beta chains were counted across the 650 to 700 repertoires, and around 11 million of these chains were shared by at least two donors. To remove PCR and sequencing errors, raw reads were error-corrected and collapsed into unique sequences using a nearest-neighbor algorithm that merged closely related sequences. Alignment of CDR3 sequences to IMGT reference sequences was used to assign V, D and J gene segments. For a sequence to be retained, at least a six-nucleotide match to both a V gene segment and a J gene segment was required. Rearrangements were called productive when the CDR3 lacked stop codons and stayed in frame with V and J; all others were non-productive. Following IMGT convention, CDR3 was defined as the stretch from the second conserved V-encoded cysteine up to the conserved J-encoded phenylalanine. In an earlier analysis of around 570 of the donors, sequences lacking an unambiguous match to a single V gene segment were excluded. In an earlier analysis of 450 to 750 of the donors, a V segment was called functional when productive rearrangements were above 56.7%, and segregating when the standard deviation between donors exceeded 5%. A statistical classification framework was built for diagnosing cytomegalovirus status from the catalog of TCR beta chain sequences. V and J gene assignment, in a later analysis, came from comparing TCR nucleotide sequences with IMGT/GENE-DB human TR gene sequences. A later analysis assigned CDR3 sequences and most-parsimonious VDJ recombination scenarios with the TCRdist pipeline. In a later analysis, each TCR beta chain was defined by its CDR3 amino acid sequence together with its V-gene family, and reads lacking a unique V-gene family were excluded. As a way to deal with suspected cross-contamination and a sequencing artifact, a later analysis dropped under 600 nucleotide sequences that were highly shared and had low generation probability. For each public chain, a later analysis derived a clonal expansion index from normalized ranks of inferred template counts within each repertoire. In a later analysis, generation probabilities were computed with a VDJ recombination model fitted to out-of-frame rearrangements, and the resulting probabilities were checked against IGoR. In a later analysis, TCR-TCR, TCR-HLA and TCR-CMV co-occurrence was scored with hypergeometric tests, and a repertoire-size bias correction was applied to TCR pairs. A later analysis estimated false discovery rates by permuting HLA or CMV assignments 20 times. In a later analysis, co-occurring TCRs were grouped with DBSCAN, and TCRdist sequence similarity was added when clustering was performed within HLA-allele-positive subsets. Co-occurrence clustering excluded repertoires with fewer than 30,000 or more than 120,000 public chains, plus five with anomalous nucleotide sharing. TCRdb took this table from immuneACCESS and kept in-frame rearrangements with V and J called. Such tables lack part of the clones; where checked against another copy, unresolved V genes explain under half of the gap, and the rest is unexplained. That table gives V, J and clone size, and the DNA gave D and trimming. The sample includes 95,000 to 130,000 clones, with around 70% observed a single time. The ten top clones hold over 1.5% of the sample.

A word on this clone: This receptor's antigen is unknown. One base away there is no much larger clone; base qualities are not given.

The cohort was made up of several hundred healthy bone marrow donors. At the time of sampling, every cohort member was nominally healthy, though immune exposures that went unrecorded were likely present. The donor was CMV seronegative and was included in the group of approximately 350 seronegative cohort members. A peripheral blood sample was provided by each donor, and peripheral blood mononuclear cells were used for TCR beta sequencing. The Qiagen DNeasy Blood Extraction Kit was used to extract genomic DNA from the blood cell samples. Sequenced: PBMCs. The sequence joins TRBV7-2 to TRBJ1-2; a weak D assignment points to TRBD1 (6 bases agree). The origin of this receptor is a woman between 18 and 29 years old in good health and CMV-seronegative. The DNA sequence follows: TGTGCCAGCAGCCGCAGAGCCACAGGGTTCGGCTACACCTTC. It is translated as CASSRRATGFGYTF.